Listed below are T cell receptor beta chains from one sample, sequenced in a study of cytomegalovirus exposure and HLA in healthy donors. Here immunoSEQ multiplex PCR was the method, and the copy in TCRdb shows in-frame clones only, minus some. The sample has roughly 130,000 clones, 65% to 90% seen once. The sample taken for sequencing was PBMCs. Every receptor here comes from a young man in good health and CMV-seronegative. The CDR3 runs from the conserved cysteine through the conserved F or W. The D gene is left open where the match is weak.

D gene	J gene	V gene	CDR3 protein
TRBD1	TRBJ2-7	TRBV4-1	CASSQDWDRVYF
TRBD1	TRBJ2-2	TRBV9	CASSGTGSTGELFF
TRBD1	TRBJ1-2	TRBV19	CASSIEGQASYGYTF
.	TRBJ2-3	TRBV7-3	CASTVGGAADTQYF
.	TRBJ2-1	TRBV5-1	CASSPRRPPVDEQFF
.	TRBJ2-4	TRBV7-9	CASQGLAKNIQYF
.	TRBJ1-1	TRBV9	CASSLGQDTEAFF
.	TRBJ1-3	TRBV5-6	CASSSFGQKKNTIYF
.	TRBJ2-7	TRBV30	CAWSSPGHIYEQYF
.	TRBJ1-2	TRBV6-5	CASSYSTANYGYTF
.	TRBJ2-1	TRBV5-6	CASSLDVGNEQFF
TRBD2	TRBJ2-1	TRBV5-6	CASSLALAGGFNYNEQFF
TRBD1	TRBJ1-1	TRBV6-5	CASSYSLTGDEAFF
TRBD2	TRBJ2-3	TRBV2	CASRGLVMTDTQYF
.	TRBJ1-5	TRBV11-2	CASSLDRGQPQHF
.	TRBJ1-5	TRBV10-3	CAISESELPSNQPQHF
TRBD1	TRBJ1-1	TRBV18	CASSPQGANTEAFF
TRBD1	TRBJ2-5	TRBV5-4	CASSRRGGQGAWTQYF
.	TRBJ1-1	TRBV28	CASRLSAGMAFF
.	TRBJ2-2	TRBV6-5	CASSYFSGGWSGELFF